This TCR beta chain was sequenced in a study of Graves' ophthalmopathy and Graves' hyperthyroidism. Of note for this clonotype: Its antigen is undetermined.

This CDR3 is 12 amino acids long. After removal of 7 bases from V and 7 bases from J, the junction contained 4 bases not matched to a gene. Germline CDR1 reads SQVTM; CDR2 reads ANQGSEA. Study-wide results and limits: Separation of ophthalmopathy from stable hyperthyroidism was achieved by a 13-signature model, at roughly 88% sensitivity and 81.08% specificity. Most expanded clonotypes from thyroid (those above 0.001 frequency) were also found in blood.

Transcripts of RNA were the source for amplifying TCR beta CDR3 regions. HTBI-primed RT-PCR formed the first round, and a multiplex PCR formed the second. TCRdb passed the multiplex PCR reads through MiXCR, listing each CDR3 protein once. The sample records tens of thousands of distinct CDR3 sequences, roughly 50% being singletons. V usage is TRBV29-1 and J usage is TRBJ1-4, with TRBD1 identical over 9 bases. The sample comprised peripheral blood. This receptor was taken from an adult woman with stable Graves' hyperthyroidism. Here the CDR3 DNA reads TGCAGCGACGGGGACAGGGCTGAAAAACTGTTTTTT. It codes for CSDGDRAEKLFF.